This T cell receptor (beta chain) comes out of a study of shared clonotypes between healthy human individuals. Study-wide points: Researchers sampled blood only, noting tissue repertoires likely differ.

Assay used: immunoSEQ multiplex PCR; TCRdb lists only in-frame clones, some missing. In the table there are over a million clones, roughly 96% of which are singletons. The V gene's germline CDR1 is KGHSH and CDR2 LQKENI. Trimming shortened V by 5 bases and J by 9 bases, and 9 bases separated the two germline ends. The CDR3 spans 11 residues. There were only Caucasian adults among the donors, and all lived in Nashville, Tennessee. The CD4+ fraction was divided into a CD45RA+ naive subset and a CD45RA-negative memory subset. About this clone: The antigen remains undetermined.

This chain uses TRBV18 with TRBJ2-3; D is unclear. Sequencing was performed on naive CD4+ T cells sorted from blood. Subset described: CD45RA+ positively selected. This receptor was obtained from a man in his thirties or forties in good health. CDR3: CASSSGLTQYF. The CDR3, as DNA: TGTGCCAGCTCATCAGGTCTCACGCAGTATTTT.